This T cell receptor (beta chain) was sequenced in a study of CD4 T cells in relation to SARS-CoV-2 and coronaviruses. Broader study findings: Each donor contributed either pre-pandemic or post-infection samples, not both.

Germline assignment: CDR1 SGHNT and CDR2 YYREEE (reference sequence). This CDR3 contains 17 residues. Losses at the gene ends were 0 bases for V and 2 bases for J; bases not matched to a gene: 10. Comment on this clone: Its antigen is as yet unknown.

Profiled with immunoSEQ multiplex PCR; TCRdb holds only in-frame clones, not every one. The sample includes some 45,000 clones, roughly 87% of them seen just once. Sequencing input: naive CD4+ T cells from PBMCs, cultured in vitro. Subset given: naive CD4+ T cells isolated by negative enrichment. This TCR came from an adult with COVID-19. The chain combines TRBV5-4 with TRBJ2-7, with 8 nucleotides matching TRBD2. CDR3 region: CASSLVRRRGLAYEQYF. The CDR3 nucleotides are TGTGCCAGCAGCTTGGTCCGACGAAGGGGACTAGCCTACGAGCAGTACTTC. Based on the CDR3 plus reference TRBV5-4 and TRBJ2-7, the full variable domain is ETGVTQSPTHLIKTRGQQVTLRCSSQSGHNTVSWYQQALGQGPQFIFQYYREEENGRGNFPPRFSGLQFPNYSSELNVNALELDDSALYLCASSLVRRRGLAYEQYFGPGTRLTVT.